Below, 22 T cell receptor beta chains from the same sample are listed, as sequenced in a study of response to subunit inactivated influenza vaccine. TCRdb independently ran MiXCR on the RT-PCR reads; one entry per CDR3 protein. Of 800,000 to 1,000,000 distinct CDR3 sequences in the sample, over 20% were seen once. The material sequenced was PBMCs from blood, taken more than 4 days after vaccination. The receptors were gathered from a middle-aged man who received an inactivated influenza vaccine.

V is TRBV27 and J is TRBJ2-4; D possibly corresponds to TRBD1 (6 bases). Deletions cut 5 bases from V and 0 bases from J, with 23 bases between. The CDR3 sequence is 19 residues long. Germline V gives CDR1 MNHEY, CDR2 SMNVEV (reference sequence). The DNA of the CDR3 is TGTGCCAGCAGTCTGGTAGGGCAGCAACACAGGGCAGCCAAAAACATTCAGTACTTC. This codes for CASSLVGQQHRAAKNIQYF.

This clonotype was counted between two and nine times. The chain carries TRBV7-9 and TRBJ1-5; 8 nucleotides line up with TRBD1. J gave up 5 bases and V 8 bases, and 11 bases lay outside the gene matches. CDR3 length: 15 residues. The germline V gene encodes CDR1 SEHNR and CDR2 FQNEAQ (reference sequence). CDR3 in amino acids: CASATGGILDQPQHF. The CDR3 DNA sequence: TGTGCCAGCGCTACAGGGGGAATCCTGGATCAGCCCCAGCATTTT.

This clonotype was seen only a few times. The J gene is TRBJ2-5, the V gene TRBV10-3; 10 bases are a match to TRBD2. The CDR3 extends over 15 amino acids. The germline gives CDR1 ENHRY, CDR2 SYGVKD. Trimming took 0 bases from V and 3 from J; bases not matched to a gene: 1. CDR3 residues: CAISESTSGEETQYF. The CDR3 nucleotides read TGTGCCATCAGTGAGTCTACTAGCGGGGAAGAGACCCAGTACTTC.

This clonotype was counted a few times. The gene calls are TRBV20-1 and TRBJ2-3, with 8 bases lining up with TRBD1. The ends lost 3 bases at V and 3 bases at J; junction bases unmatched: 11. From germline, CDR1 is DFQATT and CDR2 SNEGSKA (reference sequence). The CDR3 consists of 16 residues. CDR3 loop: CSAREILTGDTDTQYF. CDR3 nucleotides: TGCAGTGCTAGGGAGATATTGACAGGGGATACAGATACGCAGTATTTT.

This clonotype was observed many times. The chain recombines TRBV29-1 with TRBJ2-4; D perhaps matches TRBD1 (5 bases). Deletions cut 6 bases from V and 2 bases from J, with 11 bases between. Per the germline V gene, CDR1 is SQVTM and CDR2 is ANQGSEA. The CDR3 totals 13 residues. This CDR3 is CSVKGLSKNIQYF. CDR3 nucleotide sequence: TGCAGCGTAAAGGGGCTTTCCAAAAACATTCAGTACTTC.

A word on this clonotype: A read error may explain this, as a much larger clone is one base away. The V gene is TRBV10-3, the J gene TRBJ2-1; D is ambiguous. This CDR3 comprises 15 residues. Germline CDR1 ENHRY, CDR2 SYGVKD. V lost 7 bases and J 2 bases, leaving 15 bases between the germline ends. CDR3 region: CAIKTGGNAYNEQFF. CDR3 sequence (DNA): TGTGCCATCAAGACTGGTGGCAACGCCTACAATGAGCAGTTCTTC.

This chain links TRBV10-3 with TRBJ1-5; 8 nucleotides match TRBD1. Per the germline V gene, CDR1 is ENHRY and CDR2 is SYGVKD. V shed 3 bases and J 6 bases; nucleotides not matched to a gene: 4. The CDR3 extends over 14 amino acids. This CDR3 reads CAISEGQGAQPQHF. The CDR3 DNA is TGTGCCATCAGTGAAGGGCAGGGGGCTCAGCCCCAGCATTTT.

The rearrangement joins TRBV20-1 to TRBJ2-1; D tentatively fits TRBD1 or TRBD2 (5 bases each). CDR3 length equals 15 residues. Between the trimmed V and J ends, which lost 6 bases and 12 bases, there was a span of 27 bases. Germline CDR1 and CDR2: DFQATT and SNEGSKA (reference sequence). Here the CDR3 reads CSASPGWGSQRGQFF. The DNA of the CDR3 is TGCAGTGCAAGTCCAGGGTGGGGGTCGCAAAGGGGGCAGTTCTTC.

The V call is TRBV24-1, the J call TRBJ2-2, with 8 bases aligning to TRBD2. The trim removed 9 bases at V and 5 bases at J, leaving 7 bases unmatched. CDR1 and CDR2 (germline): KGHDR, SFDVKD. The CDR3 consists of 14 residues. This chain's CDR3 is CATGRTSWTGELFF. The CDR3 DNA sequence: TGTGCCACCGGTAGGACTAGCTGGACCGGGGAGCTGTTTTTT.

The chain recombines TRBV4-1 with TRBJ2-7, with D hard to call. Germline lookup yields CDR1 MGHRA and CDR2 YSYEKL. The CDR3 has 16 amino acids. The V gene lost 4 bases and the J gene lost 2 bases, with 18 bases spanning the gap. CDR3 sequence: CASSLRPGEAAYEQYF. Written as DNA, the CDR3 is TGCGCCAGCAGCCTACGACCGGGCGAGGCGGCCTACGAGCAGTACTTC.

This rearrangement joins TRBV20-1 to TRBJ2-1, with 8 positions matching TRBD2. The germline V gene has CDR1 DFQATT and CDR2 SNEGSKA (reference sequence). This CDR3 has 16 amino acids. J was trimmed by 8 bases and V by 0 bases; bases with no gene match: 12. CDR3 bases: TGCAGTGCTAGAGATCTCGATGCAGCGGGAGTATATGAGCAGTTCTTC. This gives the protein CSARDLDAAGVYEQFF.

This clonotype was detected many times. This chain joins TRBV28 and TRBJ1-1; D unclear. The germline V and J ends were trimmed by 1 base and 2 bases, with 5 bases remaining between them. CDR3 length equals 13 residues. The V gene's germline CDR1 is MDHEN and CDR2 SYDVKM. The CDR3 region is CASSLYPNTEAFF. CDR3 in DNA: TGTGCCAGCAGTTTATATCCCAACACTGAAGCTTTCTTT. Supplemented by reference TRBV28 and TRBJ1-1, the full variable domain reads DVKVTQSSRYLVKRTGEKVFLECVQDMDHENMFWYRQDPGLGLRLIYFSYDVKMKEKGDIPEGYSVSREKKERFSLILESASTNQTSMYLCASSLYPNTEAFFGQGTRLTVV.

This clonotype was counted a few times. The chain employs TRBV10-3 and TRBJ1-1; 12 bases agree with TRBD1. Germline assignment: CDR1 ENHRY and CDR2 SYGVKD. The V gene end was trimmed by 6 bases and the J gene end by 4 bases; junction bases not matched to a gene: 6. This CDR3 region has 15 residues. CDR3 DNA: TGTGCCATCAGCCCCGGGACAGGGGGCCGCACTGAAGCTTTCTTT. It encodes CAISPGTGGRTEAFF.

The chain uses TRBV28 and TRBJ2-6; D tentatively fits TRBD1 or TRBD2 (6 bases each). CDR1 and CDR2 from the germline V gene are MDHEN and SYDVKM. V was pared by 3 bases and J by 4 bases, with 16 bases between. The CDR3 has 17 residues. The CDR3 DNA sequence: TGTGCCAGCAGTTTTATTAGGAGGGGGGTCGGGGCCAACGTCCTGACTTTC. The encoded protein is CASSFIRRGVGANVLTF.

This clonotype turned up a few times. The chain carries TRBV28 and TRBJ2-3; D is ambiguous. Trimming stripped 6 bases from V and 2 bases from J, with 15 bases between. Germline CDR1 MDHEN, CDR2 SYDVKM. The CDR3 sequence is 15 residues long. In DNA form, the CDR3 reads TGTGCCAGCAGCGACTCGGACCATTTCACAGATACGCAGTATTTT. It yields the protein CASSDSDHFTDTQYF.

This clonotype has more than one count but fewer than ten. The gene calls are TRBV7-9 and TRBJ2-3, with TRBD2 matching 10 bases. The CDR3 has 15 amino acids. Germline V CDR1 and CDR2: SEHNR, FQNEAQ (reference sequence). After removal of 5 bases from V and 5 bases from J, the junction contained 7 bases not matched to a gene. Here the CDR3 DNA reads TGTGCCAGCAGCATCGGGACTAGCGCTGGAGATACGCAGTATTTT. It codes for CASSIGTSAGDTQYF. Variable domain in full (rest from reference TRBV7-9 and TRBJ2-3): DTGVSQNPRHKITKRGQNVTFRCDPISEHNRLYWYRQTLGQGPEFLTYFQNEAQLEKSRLLSDRFSAERPKGSFSTLEIQRTEQGDSAMYLCASSIGTSAGDTQYFGPGTRLTVL.

The chain has TRBV15 and TRBJ2-5; D possibly corresponds to TRBD2 (7 bases). The CDR3 is made up of 15 amino acids. Germline V gene lookup returns CDR1 LNHNV and CDR2 YYDKDF (reference sequence). V was trimmed by 1 base and J by 5 bases, leaving 14 bases between them. The CDR3 here is CATSRVGGLWETQYF. The CDR3 coding sequence is TGTGCCACCAGCAGAGTCGGGGGGCTGTGGGAGACCCAGTACTTC.

This clonotype has a handful of counts. CDR3: CATSGGGRPTGELFF. The CDR3 DNA follows: TGTGCCACCAGTGGGGGAGGACGGCCCACCGGGGAGCTGTTTTTT. J is TRBJ2-2 and V is TRBV24-1; TRBD2 might be the D (6 bases). CDR1 is KGHDR, CDR2 SFDVKD, per germline. The CDR3 is made up of 15 amino acids. V shed 5 bases and J shed 4 bases, with 13 bases lying between them.

This sequence joins TRBV29-1 and TRBJ1-3; the D is unclear. The CDR3 spans 13 residues. Per germline, CDR1 SQVTM and CDR2 ANQGSEA. With 2 bases removed from V and 2 bases from J, the gap between germline ends came to 7 bases. DNA of the CDR3: TGCAGCGTTGAACACTCTGCTGGAAACACCATATATTTT. This codes for CSVEHSAGNTIYF.

The V gene is TRBV24-1, the J gene TRBJ2-5, with a possible D match to TRBD1 (8 bases). The CDR3 spans 15 residues. Germline loops: CDR1 KGHDR, CDR2 SFDVKD. Trimming pared 4 bases from V and 5 bases from J, leaving 16 bases between. CDR3 loop: CATSEPTGGVETQYF. DNA of the CDR3: TGTGCCACCAGTGAACCCACAGGGGGGGTGGAGACCCAGTACTTC.

In its sample, this clonotype was seen a few times. The V and J genes are TRBV24-1 and TRBJ2-1; 10 bases fit TRBD2. Germline V gene sequence: CDR1 KGHDR, CDR2 SFDVKD. The CDR3 is 17 amino acids. The V gene end was trimmed by 4 bases and the J gene end by 2 bases; junction bases not matched to a gene: 7. This chain's CDR3 is CATSETGTSETYNEQFF. The CDR3 nucleotides read TGTGCCACCAGTGAAACAGGGACTAGCGAAACCTACAATGAGCAGTTCTTC.

There are many counts of this clonotype. V gene TRBV29-1 combines with J gene TRBJ2-3; tentatively, D is TRBD2 (6 bases). Trimming removed 2 bases at V and 3 bases at J, with 12 bases between. Germline V CDR1 and CDR2: SQVTM, ANQGSEA. This CDR3 comprises 14 residues. As DNA, the CDR3 is TGCAGCGTTGAAACCCACCGGGAGACAGATACGCAGTATTTT. The encoded protein is CSVETHRETDTQYF.